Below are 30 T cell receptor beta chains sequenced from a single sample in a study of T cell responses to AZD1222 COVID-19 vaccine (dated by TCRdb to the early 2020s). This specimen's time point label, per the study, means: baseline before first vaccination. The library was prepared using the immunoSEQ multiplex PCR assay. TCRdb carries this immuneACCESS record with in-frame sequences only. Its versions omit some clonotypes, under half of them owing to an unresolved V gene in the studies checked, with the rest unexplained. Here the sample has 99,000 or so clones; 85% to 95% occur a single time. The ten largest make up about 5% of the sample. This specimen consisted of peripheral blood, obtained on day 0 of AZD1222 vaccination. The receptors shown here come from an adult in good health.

CDR3 bases: TGTGCCAGCAGCTTGGGTCAAAGGGGAGAAGAGACCCAGTACTTC. Protein sequence: CASSLGQRGEETQYF. V is TRBV5-4 and J is TRBJ2-5; D tentatively fits TRBD1 or TRBD2 (5 bases each). The V gene's germline CDR1 is SGHNT and CDR2 YYREEE (reference sequence). V was cut by 0 bases and J by 3 bases, with 12 bases left in between. The CDR3 consists of 15 residues.

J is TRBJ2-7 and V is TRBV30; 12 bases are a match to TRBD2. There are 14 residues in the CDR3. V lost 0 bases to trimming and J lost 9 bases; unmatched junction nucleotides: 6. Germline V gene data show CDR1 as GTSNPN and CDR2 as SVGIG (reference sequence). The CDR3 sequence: CAWSVTSGRSRQYF. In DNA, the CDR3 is TGTGCCTGGAGTGTAACTAGCGGGAGGTCTCGGCAGTACTTC.

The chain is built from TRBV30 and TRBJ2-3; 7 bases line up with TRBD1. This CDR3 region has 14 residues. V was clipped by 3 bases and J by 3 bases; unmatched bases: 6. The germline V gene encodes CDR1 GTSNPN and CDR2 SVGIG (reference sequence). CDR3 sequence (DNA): TGTGCCTGGAGGGTTACAGGGGCGACAGATACGCAGTATTTT. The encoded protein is CAWRVTGATDTQYF.

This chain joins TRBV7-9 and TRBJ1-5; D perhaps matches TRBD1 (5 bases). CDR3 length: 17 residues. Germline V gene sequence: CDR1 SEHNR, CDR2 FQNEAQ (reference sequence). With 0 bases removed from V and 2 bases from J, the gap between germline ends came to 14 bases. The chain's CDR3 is CASSLAIQGGGNQPQHF. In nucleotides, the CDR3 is TGTGCCAGCAGCTTAGCGATCCAGGGCGGGGGCAATCAGCCCCAGCATTTT.

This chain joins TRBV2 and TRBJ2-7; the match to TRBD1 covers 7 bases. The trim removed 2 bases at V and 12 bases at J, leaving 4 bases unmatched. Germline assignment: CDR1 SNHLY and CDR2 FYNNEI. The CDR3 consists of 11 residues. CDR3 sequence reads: CASSESWTGYF. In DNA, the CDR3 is TGTGCCAGCAGTGAAAGTTGGACAGGGTACTTC.

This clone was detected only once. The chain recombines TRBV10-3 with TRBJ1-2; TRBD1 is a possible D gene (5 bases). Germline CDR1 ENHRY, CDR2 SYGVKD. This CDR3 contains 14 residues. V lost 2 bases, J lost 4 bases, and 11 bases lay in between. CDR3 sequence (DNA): TGTGCCATCAGTGAGGGGGCGGAGGGCTATGGCTACACCTTC. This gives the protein CAISEGAEGYGYTF.

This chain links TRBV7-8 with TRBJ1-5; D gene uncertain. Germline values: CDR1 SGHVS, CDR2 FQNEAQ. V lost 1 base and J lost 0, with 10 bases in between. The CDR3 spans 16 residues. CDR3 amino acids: CASSLVPGYSNQPQHF. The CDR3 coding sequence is TGTGCCAGCAGCTTAGTTCCAGGTTATAGCAATCAGCCCCAGCATTTT.

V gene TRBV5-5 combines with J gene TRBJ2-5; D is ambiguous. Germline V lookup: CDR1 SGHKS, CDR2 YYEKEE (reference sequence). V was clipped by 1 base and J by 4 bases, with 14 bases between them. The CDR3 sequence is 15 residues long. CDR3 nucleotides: TGTGCCAGCAGCTTGATAGGTGTCGGTAGAGAGACCCAGTACTTC. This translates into CASSLIGVGRETQYF.

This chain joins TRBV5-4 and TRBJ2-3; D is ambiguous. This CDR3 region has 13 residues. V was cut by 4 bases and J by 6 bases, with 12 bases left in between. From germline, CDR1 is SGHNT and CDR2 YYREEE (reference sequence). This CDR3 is CASSPAPEDTQYF. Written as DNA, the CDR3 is TGTGCCAGCAGCCCCGCCCCTGAGGATACGCAGTATTTT.

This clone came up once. The CDR3 nucleotides are TGTGCCAGCGGGACTCACTTAGATACGCAGTATTTT. Its protein product is CASGTHLDTQYF. The chain carries TRBV11-2 and TRBJ2-3, with D possibly being TRBD2 (6 bases). Germline V CDR1 and CDR2: SGHAT, FQNNGV. The CDR3 is 12 amino acids. Trimming cost V 8 bases and J 5 bases, with 11 bases left between them.

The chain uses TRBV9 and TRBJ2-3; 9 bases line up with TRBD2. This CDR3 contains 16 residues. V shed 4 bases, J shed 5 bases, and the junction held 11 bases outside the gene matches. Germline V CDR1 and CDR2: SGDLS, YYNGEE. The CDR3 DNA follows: TGTGCCAGCAGCCCCGATGGAGCGGGAGGCGTAGATACGCAGTATTTT. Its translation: CASSPDGAGGVDTQYF. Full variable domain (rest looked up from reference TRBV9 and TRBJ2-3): DSGVTQTPKHLITATGQRVTLRCSPRSGDLSVYWYQQSLDQGLQFLIQYYNGEERAKGNILERFSAQQFPDLHSELNLSSLELGDSALYFCASSPDGAGGVDTQYFGPGTRLTVL.

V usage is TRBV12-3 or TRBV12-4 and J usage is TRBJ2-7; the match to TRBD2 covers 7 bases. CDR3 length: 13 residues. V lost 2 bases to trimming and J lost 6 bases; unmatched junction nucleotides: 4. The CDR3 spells CASSLLGGGEQYF. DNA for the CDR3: TGTGCCAGCAGTTTACTTGGGGGGGGCGAGCAGTACTTC.

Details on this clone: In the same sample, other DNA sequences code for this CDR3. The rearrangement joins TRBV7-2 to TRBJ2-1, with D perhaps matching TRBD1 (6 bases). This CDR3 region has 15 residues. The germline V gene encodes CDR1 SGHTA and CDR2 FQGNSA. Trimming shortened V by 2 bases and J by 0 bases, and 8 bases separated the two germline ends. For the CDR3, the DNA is TGTGCCAGCAGCTTAAGGGGGAGCTCCTACAATGAGCAGTTCTTC. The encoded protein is CASSLRGSSYNEQFF. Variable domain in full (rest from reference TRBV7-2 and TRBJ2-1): GAGVSQSPSNKVTEKGKDVELRCDPISGHTALYWYRQSLGQGLEFLIYFQGNSAPDKSGLPSDRFSAERTGGSVSTLTIQRTQQEDSAVYLCASSLRGSSYNEQFFGPGTRLTVL.

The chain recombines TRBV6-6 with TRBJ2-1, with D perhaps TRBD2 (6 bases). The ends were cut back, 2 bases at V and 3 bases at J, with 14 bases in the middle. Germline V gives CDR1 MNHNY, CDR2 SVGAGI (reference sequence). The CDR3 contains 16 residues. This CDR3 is CASSYGAGRHYNEQFF. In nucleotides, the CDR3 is TGTGCCAGCAGTTACGGGGCGGGACGACACTACAATGAGCAGTTCTTC.

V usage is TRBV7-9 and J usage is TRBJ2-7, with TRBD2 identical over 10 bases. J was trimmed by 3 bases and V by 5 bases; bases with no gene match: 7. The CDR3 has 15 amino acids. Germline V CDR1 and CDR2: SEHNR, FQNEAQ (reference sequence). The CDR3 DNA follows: TGTGCCAGCAGCAGTGGGGTAGCGGGAGGCTACGAGCAGTACTTC. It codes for CASSSGVAGGYEQYF. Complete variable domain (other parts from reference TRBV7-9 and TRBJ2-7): DTGVSQNPRHKITKRGQNVTFRCDPISEHNRLYWYRQTLGQGPEFLTYFQNEAQLEKSRLLSDRFSAERPKGSFSTLEIQRTEQGDSAMYLCASSSGVAGGYEQYFGPGTRLTVT.

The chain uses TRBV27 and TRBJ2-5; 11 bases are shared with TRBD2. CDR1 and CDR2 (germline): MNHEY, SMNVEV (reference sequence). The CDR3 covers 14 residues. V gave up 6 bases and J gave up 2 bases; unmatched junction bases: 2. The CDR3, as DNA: TGTGCCAGCAGGCGGACTAGCGGGCAAGAGACCCAGTACTTC. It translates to CASRRTSGQETQYF.

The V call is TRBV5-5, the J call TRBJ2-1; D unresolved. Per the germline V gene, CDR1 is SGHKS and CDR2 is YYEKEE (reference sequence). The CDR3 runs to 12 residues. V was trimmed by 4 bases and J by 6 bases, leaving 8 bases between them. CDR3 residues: CASSRRGNEQFF. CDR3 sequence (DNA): TGTGCCAGCAGCCGTCGAGGCAATGAGCAGTTCTTC.

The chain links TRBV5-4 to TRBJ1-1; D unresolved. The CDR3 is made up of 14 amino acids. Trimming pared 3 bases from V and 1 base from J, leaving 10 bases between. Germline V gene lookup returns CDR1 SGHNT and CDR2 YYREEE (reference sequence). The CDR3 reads CASSSGWGNTEAFF. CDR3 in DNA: TGTGCCAGCAGCTCTGGTTGGGGGAACACTGAAGCTTTCTTT.

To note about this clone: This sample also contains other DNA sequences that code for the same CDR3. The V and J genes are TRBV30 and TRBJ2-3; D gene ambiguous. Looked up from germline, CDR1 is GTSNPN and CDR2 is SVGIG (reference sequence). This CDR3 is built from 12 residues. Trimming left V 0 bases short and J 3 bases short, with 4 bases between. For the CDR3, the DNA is TGTGCCTGGAGTGTAGGAACAGATACGCAGTATTTT. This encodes CAWSVGTDTQYF.

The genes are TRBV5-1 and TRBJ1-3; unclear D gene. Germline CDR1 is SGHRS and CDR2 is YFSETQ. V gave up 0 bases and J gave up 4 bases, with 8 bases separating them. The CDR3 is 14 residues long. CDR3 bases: TGCGCCAGCAGCTTGGGGGGTTTGGGAAACACCATATATTTT. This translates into CASSLGGLGNTIYF.

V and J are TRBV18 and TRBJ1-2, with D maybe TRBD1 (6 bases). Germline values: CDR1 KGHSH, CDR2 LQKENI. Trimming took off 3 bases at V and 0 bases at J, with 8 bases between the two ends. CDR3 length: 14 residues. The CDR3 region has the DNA TGTGCCAGCTCACCCCGGGACACTAACTATGGCTACACCTTC. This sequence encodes CASSPRDTNYGYTF.

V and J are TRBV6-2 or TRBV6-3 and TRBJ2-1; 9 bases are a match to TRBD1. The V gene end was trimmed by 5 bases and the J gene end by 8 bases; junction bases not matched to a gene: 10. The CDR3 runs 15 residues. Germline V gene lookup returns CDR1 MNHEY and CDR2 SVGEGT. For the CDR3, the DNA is TGTGCCAGCAGTAAACCGGGACAGGGTTTCGATGAGCAGTTCTTC. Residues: CASSKPGQGFDEQFF.

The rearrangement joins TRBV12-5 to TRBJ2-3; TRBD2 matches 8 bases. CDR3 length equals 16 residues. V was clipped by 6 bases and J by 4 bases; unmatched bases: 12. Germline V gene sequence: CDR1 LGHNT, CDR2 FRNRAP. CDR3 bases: TGTGCTAGTGGGCGAGCGGGACTAGTAATCCCAGATACGCAGTATTTT. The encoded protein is CASGRAGLVIPDTQYF.

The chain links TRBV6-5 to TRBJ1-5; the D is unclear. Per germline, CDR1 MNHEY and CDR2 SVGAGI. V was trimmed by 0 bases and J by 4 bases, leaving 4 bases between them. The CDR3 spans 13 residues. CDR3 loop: CASSYSNNQPQHF. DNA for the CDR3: TGTGCCAGCAGTTACTCGAATAATCAGCCCCAGCATTTT.

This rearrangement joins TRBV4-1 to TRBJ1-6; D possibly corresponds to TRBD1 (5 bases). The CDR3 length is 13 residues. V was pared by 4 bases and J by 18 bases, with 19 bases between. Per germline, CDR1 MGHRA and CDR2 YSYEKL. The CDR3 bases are TGCGCCAGCAGCCTGGACCCGACAGCCCCTCCCCACTTT. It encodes CASSLDPTAPPHF.

CDR3 in amino acids: CASSSARSGNTIYF. DNA of the CDR3: TGTGCCAGCAGCTCCGCAAGGTCTGGAAACACCATATATTTT. The chain uses TRBV5-6 and TRBJ1-3; D is undetermined. This CDR3 region has 14 residues. Trimming stripped 3 bases from V and 1 base from J, with 8 bases between. Germline CDR1 is SGHDT and CDR2 is YYEEEE.

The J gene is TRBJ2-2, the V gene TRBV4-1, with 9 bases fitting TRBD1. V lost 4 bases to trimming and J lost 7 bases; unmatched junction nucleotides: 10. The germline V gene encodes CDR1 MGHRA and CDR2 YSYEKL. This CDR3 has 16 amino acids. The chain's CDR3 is CASSPTGQGRIGELFF. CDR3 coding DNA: TGCGCCAGCAGCCCGACGGGACAGGGTAGGATCGGGGAGCTGTTTTTT.

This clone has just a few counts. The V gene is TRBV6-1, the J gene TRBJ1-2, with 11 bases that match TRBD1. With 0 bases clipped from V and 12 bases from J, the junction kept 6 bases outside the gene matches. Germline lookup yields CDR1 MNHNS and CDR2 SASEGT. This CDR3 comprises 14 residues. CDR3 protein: CASSEAGTGGYHTF. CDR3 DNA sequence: TGTGCCAGCAGTGAAGCCGGGACAGGGGGTTATCACACCTTC.

The CDR3 protein is CASSLVGQGAGNTIYF. CDR3 nucleotide sequence: TGTGCCAGCAGCTTAGTGGGACAGGGAGCTGGAAACACCATATATTTT. The rearrangement uses TRBV7-6 and TRBJ1-3, with TRBD1 matching over 9 bases. V was pared by 1 base and J by 2 bases, with 3 bases of the junction left unmatched. The CDR3 loop spans 16 amino acids. From germline, CDR1 is SGHVS and CDR2 FNYEAQ.

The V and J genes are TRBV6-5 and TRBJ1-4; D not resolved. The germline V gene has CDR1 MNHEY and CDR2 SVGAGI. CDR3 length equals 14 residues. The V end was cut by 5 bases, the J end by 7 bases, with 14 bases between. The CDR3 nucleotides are TGTGCCAGCAGTCCGACGGCCACTGGTGAAAAACTGTTTTTT. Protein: CASSPTATGEKLFF.